The clone carrying this T cell receptor beta chain has ten or more counts. Its antigen is as yet unknown. Amplified regions were TCR beta CDR3 sequences from RNA transcripts. In the first-round RT-PCR of the TCR CDR3, the HTBI primer set was used. TCRdb fed the multiplex PCR reads into MiXCR, producing one record per CDR3 protein. The sample lists hundreds of thousands of distinct CDR3 sequences, about 14% occurring once. The data belong to a study of T cells in Graves' hyperthyroidism and ophthalmopathy. Study-wide background: Peripheral blood was drawn at first diagnosis, prior to all treatment. Study-wide results and caveats: A model of 13 V-J features distinguished ophthalmopathy from stable hyperthyroidism. Most thyroid clonotypes with frequency above 0.001 were detected in blood.

The CDR3 runs 14 residues. The ends were cut back, 3 bases at V and 1 base at J, with 9 bases in the middle. Patients were aged 18 to 65, had disease duration under 2 months, and had newly diagnosed hyperthyroidism. Sequencing was performed on blood. The TCR sequence derives from a woman aged 18-35 years with Graves' hyperthyroidism. The rearrangement joins TRBV12-3 or TRBV12-4 to TRBJ1-1; maybe TRBD1 (6 bases). The CDR3 region has the DNA TGTGCCAGCAGTTTGGCAGGGGAGAACACTGAAGCTTTCTTT. Its protein is CASSLAGENTEAFF.